This TCR beta chain appears in the sequencing data of a study of CXCR3-negative and CXCR3-positive naive CD8 T cells. Comment on this clonotype: Its antigen is unknown.

This CDR3 region has 13 residues. Germline loops: CDR1 MDHEN, CDR2 SYDVKM. TRB cDNA was prepared as libraries by UMI-labeled 5' RACE. One entry per CDR3 protein, without DNA, is what TCRdb gives after re-calling the 5' RACE reads. In all, the sample yields tens of thousands of distinct CDR3 sequences. General observations from the study: Memory cells differed in TRBV-TRBJ usage, but naive CXCR3-negative and CXCR3-positive cells had similar usage. CXCR3-positive naive cells had more hydrophobic TRB CDR3s than CXCR3-negative naive cells. For the naive subsets, surface CD5 was similar, and TCR strength was inferred from TRB CDR3 properties.

This receptor was identified in a human donor in good health. Some clones in this sample may be carry-over from other donors' samples. Sequences were obtained from naive CXCR3- CD8+ T cells from blood. The subset was: CD45RO-CCR7+CD27+CD95- naive CD8+ T cells lacking CXCR3 (TNR3-). The gene calls are TRBV28 and TRBJ2-1; TCRdb's D gene call, TRBD2, goes unchecked for lack of DNA. CDR3 in amino acids: CASSPPEGYEQFF.